This T cell receptor (beta chain) derives from a study of beta chain features in type 1 diabetes. This CDR3 region has 15 residues. V lost 0 bases, J lost 3 bases, and 15 bases lay in between. In germline, CDR1 is GTSNPN, CDR2 SVGIG (reference sequence). Since all of the isolated RNA was reverse transcribed, expressed TCRB transcripts were what got sequenced. Profiled with immunoSEQ multiplex PCR; TCRdb holds only in-frame clones, not every one. The data show a few hundred thousand clones, with about 19% seen just once and 0.035% to 0.055% held by the top ten. This TCR was sampled from a young woman in good health. The source material was naive CD4+ T cells from blood. The chain employs TRBV30 and TRBJ2-7, with D tentatively TRBD2 (7 bases). The DNA of the CDR3 is TGTGCCTGGAGTGTAAGAGGGGGAGGGGACTACGAGCAGTACTTC. Protein sequence: CAWSVRGGGDYEQYF.